This T cell receptor (beta chain) is drawn from a study of shared clonotypes between healthy human individuals. Turning to the study itself: CD4 naive and CD4 memory each took three plates per donor, while CD8 naive took two and CD8 memory one.

Some clones are missing from TCRdb's copy, which holds only in-frame ones; the method was immunoSEQ multiplex PCR. In the table there are roughly 1 million clones, around 74% of which are singletons. The specimen sequenced was memory CD4+ T cells sorted from blood. Regarding subset: CD45RA-negative fraction. The sequence derives from a man aged 18 to 30 in good health.

The CDR3 spells CASSLAPDREYEQYF. DNA for the CDR3: TGTGCCAGCAGCTTAGCCCCGGACAGGGAATACGAGCAGTACTTC. The chain combines TRBV7-6 with TRBJ2-7; 8 bases are shared with TRBD1. The ends lost 0 bases at V and 4 bases at J; junction bases unmatched: 5. Germline V lookup: CDR1 SGHVS, CDR2 FNYEAQ. The CDR3 has 15 amino acids.